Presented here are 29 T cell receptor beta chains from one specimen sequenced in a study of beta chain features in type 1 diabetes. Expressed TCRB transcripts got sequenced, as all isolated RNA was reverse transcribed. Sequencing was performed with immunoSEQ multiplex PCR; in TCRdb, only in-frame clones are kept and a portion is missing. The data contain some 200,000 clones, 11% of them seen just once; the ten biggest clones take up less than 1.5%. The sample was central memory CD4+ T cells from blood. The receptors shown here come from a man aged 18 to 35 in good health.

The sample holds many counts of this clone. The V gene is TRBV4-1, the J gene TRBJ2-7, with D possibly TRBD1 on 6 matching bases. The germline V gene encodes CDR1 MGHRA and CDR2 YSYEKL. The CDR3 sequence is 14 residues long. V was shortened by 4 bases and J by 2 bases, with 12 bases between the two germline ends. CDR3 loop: CASSPGADTYEQYF. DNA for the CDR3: TGCGCCAGCAGCCCAGGGGCCGACACCTACGAGCAGTACTTC.

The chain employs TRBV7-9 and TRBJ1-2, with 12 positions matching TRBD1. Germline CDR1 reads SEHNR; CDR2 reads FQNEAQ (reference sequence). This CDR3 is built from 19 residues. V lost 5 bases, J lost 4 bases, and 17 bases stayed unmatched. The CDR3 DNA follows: TGTGCCAGCAGCGACTGGGACAGGGGGCCGCCCCTCCCGGCCTATGGCTACACCTTC. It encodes CASSDWDRGPPLPAYGYTF. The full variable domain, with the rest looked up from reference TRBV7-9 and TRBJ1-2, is DTGVSQNPRHKITKRGQNVTFRCDPISEHNRLYWYRQTLGQGPEFLTYFQNEAQLEKSRLLSDRFSAERPKGSFSTLEIQRTEQGDSAMYLCASSDWDRGPPLPAYGYTFGSGTRLTVV.

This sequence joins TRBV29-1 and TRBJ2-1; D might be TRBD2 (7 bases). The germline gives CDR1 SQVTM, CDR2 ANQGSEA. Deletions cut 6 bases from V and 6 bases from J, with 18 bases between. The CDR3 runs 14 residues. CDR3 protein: CSVQPGGGSNEQFF. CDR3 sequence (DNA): TGCAGCGTCCAACCGGGGGGCGGGTCCAATGAGCAGTTCTTC.

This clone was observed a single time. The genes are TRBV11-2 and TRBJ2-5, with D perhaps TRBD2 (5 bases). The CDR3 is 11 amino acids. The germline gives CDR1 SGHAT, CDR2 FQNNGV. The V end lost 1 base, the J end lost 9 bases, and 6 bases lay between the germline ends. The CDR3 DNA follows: TGTGCCAGCAGCTTAGGGGGAGCCCAGTACTTC. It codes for CASSLGGAQYF.

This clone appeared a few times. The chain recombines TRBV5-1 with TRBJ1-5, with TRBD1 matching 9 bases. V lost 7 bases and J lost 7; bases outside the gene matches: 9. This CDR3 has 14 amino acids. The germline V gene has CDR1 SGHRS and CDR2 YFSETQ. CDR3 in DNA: TGCGCCAGCTCCCTAACAGGGGGCGACCAGCCCCAGCATTTT. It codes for CASSLTGGDQPQHF.

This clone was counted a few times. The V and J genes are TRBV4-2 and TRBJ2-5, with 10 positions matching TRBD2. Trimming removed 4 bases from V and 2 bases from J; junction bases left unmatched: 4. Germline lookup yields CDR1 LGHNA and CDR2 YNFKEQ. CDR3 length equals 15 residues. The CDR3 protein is CASSLGLAEQETQYF. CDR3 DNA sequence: TGTGCCAGCAGCCTCGGACTAGCGGAACAAGAGACCCAGTACTTC.

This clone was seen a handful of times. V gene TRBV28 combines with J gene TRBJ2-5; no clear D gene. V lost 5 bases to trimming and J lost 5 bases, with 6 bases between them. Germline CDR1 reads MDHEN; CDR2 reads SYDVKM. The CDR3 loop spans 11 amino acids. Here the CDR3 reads CASSAPETQYF. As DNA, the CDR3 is TGTGCCAGCAGTGCCCCTGAGACCCAGTACTTC.

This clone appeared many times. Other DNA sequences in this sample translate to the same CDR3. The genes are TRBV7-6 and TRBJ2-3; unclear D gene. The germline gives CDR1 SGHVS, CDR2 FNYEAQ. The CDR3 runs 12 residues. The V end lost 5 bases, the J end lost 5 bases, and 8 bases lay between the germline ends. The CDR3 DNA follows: TGTGCCAGCAGCCTCCTGAGAGATACGCAGTATTTT. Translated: CASSLLRDTQYF.

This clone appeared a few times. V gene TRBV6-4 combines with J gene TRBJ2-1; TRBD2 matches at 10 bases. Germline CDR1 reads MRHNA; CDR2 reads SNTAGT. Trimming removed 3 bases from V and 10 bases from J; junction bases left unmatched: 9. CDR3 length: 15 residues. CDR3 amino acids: CASSELVSGRSEQFF. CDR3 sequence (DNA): TGTGCCAGCAGTGAGTTAGTTAGCGGGAGGAGCGAGCAGTTCTTC.

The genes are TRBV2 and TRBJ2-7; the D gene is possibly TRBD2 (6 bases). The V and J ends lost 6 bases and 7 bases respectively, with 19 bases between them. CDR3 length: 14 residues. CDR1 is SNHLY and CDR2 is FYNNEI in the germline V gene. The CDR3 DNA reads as TGTGCCAGCAGCCCCGGGAGCACGTCGCGGGAGCAGTACTTC. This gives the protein CASSPGSTSREQYF.

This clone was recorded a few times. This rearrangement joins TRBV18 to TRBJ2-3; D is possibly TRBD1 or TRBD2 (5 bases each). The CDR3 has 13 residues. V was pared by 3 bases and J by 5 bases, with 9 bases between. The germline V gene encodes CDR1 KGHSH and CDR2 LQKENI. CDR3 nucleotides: TGTGCCAGCTCACCCGGGGCCGAAGATACGCAGTATTTT. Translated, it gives CASSPGAEDTQYF.

CDR3 amino acids: CASSLDRTPDGYTF. The CDR3, as DNA: TGTGCCAGCAGCTTAGACCGAACACCGGATGGCTACACCTTC. This chain joins TRBV7-2 and TRBJ1-2; D is unresolved. Germline V CDR1 and CDR2: SGHTA, FQGNSA. The CDR3 has 14 residues. The V end lost 1 base, the J end lost 6 bases, and 12 bases lay between the germline ends.

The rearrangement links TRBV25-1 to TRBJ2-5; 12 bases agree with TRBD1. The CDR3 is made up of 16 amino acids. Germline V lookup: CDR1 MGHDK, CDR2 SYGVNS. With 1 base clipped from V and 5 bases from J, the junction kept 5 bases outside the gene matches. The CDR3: CASSEWGQGAWETQYF. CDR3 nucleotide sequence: TGTGCCAGCAGTGAATGGGGACAGGGGGCTTGGGAGACCCAGTACTTC.

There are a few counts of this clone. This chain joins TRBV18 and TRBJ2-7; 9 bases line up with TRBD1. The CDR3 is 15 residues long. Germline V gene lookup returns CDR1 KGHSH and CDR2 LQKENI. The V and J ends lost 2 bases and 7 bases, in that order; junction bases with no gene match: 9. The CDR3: CASSPTGTGPGEQYF. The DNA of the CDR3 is TGTGCCAGCTCACCAACCGGGACAGGGCCTGGTGAGCAGTACTTC.

Written as DNA, the CDR3 is TGCGCCAGCAGCTTGTGGGGCCATAGCAATCAGCCCCAGCATTTT. It specifies CASSLWGHSNQPQHF. This chain joins TRBV5-1 and TRBJ1-5; possibly TRBD1 for D (5 bases). V lost 1 base and J lost 0, with 8 bases in between. This CDR3 region has 15 residues. Germline assignment: CDR1 SGHRS and CDR2 YFSETQ.

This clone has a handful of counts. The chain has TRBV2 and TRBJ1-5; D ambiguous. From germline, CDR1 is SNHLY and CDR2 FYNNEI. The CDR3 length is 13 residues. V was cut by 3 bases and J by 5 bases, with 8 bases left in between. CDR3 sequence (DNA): TGTGCCAGCAGTGATAGAGGAGATCAGCCCCAGCATTTT. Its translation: CASSDRGDQPQHF.

The DNA of the CDR3 is TGTGCCAGCAGCGCCGACAGGGTCAATCAGCCCCAGCATTTT. Amino acids: CASSADRVNQPQHF. V gene TRBV7-8 combines with J gene TRBJ1-5; 7 bases match TRBD1. Germline V gene lookup returns CDR1 SGHVS and CDR2 FQNEAQ. CDR3 length: 14 amino acids. V shed 5 bases, J shed 3 bases, and the junction held 4 bases outside the gene matches.

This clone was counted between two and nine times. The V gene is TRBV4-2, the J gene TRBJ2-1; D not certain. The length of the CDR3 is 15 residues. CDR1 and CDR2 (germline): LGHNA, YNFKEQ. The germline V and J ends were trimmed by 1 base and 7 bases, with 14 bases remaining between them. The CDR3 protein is CASSQGSSGWNEQFF. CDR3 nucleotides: TGTGCCAGCAGCCAAGGCTCCTCCGGGTGGAATGAGCAGTTCTTC.

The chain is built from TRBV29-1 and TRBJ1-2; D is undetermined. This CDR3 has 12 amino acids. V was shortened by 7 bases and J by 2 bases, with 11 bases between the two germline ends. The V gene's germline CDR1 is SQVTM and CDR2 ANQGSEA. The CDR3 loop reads CSGEEVNYGYTF. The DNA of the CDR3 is TGCAGCGGAGAGGAGGTCAACTATGGCTACACCTTC.

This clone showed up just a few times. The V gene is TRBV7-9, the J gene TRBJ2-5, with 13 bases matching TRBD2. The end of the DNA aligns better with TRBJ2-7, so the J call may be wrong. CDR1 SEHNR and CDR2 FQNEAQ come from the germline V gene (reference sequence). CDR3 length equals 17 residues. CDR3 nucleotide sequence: TGTGCCAGCAGCCCGGGCTCCGGGACTAGCGGGGCCTACGAGCAGTACTTC. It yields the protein CASSPGSGTSGAYEQYF.

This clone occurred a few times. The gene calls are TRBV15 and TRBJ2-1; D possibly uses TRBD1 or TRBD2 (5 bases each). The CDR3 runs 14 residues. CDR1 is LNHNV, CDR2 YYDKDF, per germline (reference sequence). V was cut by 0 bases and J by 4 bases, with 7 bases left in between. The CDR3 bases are TGTGCCACCAGCAGAGATGGGACGTACAATGAGCAGTTCTTC. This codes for CATSRDGTYNEQFF.

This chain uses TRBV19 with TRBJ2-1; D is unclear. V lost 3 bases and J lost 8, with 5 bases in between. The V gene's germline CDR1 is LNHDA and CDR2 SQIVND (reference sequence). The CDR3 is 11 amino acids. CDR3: CASSIKHEQFF. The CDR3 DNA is TGTGCCAGTAGTATTAAACATGAGCAGTTCTTC. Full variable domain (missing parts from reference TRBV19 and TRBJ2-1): DGGITQSPKYLFRKEGQNVTLSCEQNLNHDAMYWYRQDPGQGLRLIYYSQIVNDFQKGDIAEGYSVSREKKESFPLTVTSAQKNPTAFYLCASSIKHEQFFGPGTRLTVL.

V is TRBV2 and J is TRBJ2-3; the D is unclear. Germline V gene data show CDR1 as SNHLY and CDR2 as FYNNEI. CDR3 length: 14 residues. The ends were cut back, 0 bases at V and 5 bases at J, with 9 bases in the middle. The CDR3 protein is CASSEASARDTQYF. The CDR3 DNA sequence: TGTGCCAGCAGTGAAGCCTCGGCGCGAGATACGCAGTATTTT.

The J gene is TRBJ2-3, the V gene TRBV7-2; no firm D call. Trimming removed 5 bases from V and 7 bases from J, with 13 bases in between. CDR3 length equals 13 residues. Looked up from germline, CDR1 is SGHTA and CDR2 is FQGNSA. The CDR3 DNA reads TGTGCCAGCAGCCCATCCATTATGAATACGCAGTATTTT. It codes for CASSPSIMNTQYF.

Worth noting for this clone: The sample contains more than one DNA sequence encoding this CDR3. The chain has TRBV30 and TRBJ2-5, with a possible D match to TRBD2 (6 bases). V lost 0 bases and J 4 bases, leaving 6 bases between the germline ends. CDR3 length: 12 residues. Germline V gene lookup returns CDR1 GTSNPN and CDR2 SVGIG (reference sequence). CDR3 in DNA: TGTGCCTGGAGTGTGGGGGGAGAGACCCAGTACTTC. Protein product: CAWSVGGETQYF.

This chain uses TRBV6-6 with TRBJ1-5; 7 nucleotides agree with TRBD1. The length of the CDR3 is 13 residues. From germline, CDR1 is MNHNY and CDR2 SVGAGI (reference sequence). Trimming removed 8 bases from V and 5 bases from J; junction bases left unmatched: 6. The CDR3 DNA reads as TGTGCCAGCGGGACAGACCAATATCAGCCCCAGCATTTT. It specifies CASGTDQYQPQHF.

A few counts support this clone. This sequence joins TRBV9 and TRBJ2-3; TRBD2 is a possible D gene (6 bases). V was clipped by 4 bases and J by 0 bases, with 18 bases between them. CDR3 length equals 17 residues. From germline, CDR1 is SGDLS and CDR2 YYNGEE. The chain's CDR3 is CASSPPGAGTSTDTQYF. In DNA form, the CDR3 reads TGTGCCAGCAGCCCCCCGGGAGCGGGCACTAGCACAGATACGCAGTATTTT.

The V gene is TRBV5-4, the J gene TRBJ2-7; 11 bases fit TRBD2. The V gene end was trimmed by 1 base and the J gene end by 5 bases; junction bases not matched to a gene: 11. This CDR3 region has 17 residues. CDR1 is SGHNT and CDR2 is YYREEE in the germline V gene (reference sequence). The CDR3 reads CASSLNWGRLAGNEQYF. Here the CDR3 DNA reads TGTGCCAGCAGCTTGAATTGGGGTAGACTAGCGGGAAACGAGCAGTACTTC. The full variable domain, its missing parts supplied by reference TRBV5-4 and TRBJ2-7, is ETGVTQSPTHLIKTRGQQVTLRCSSQSGHNTVSWYQQALGQGPQFIFQYYREEENGRGNFPPRFSGLQFPNYSSELNVNALELDDSALYLCASSLNWGRLAGNEQYFGPGTRLTVT.

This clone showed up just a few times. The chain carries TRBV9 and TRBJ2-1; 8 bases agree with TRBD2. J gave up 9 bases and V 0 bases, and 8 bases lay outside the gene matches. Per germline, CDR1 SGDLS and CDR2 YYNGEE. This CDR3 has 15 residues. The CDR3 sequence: CASSVVRGGLGEQFF. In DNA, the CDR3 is TGTGCCAGCAGCGTAGTACGGGGGGGCCTCGGTGAGCAGTTCTTC.